This T cell receptor beta chain originates from a study of blood T cells in healthy people across ages. Next came a second PCR, run for about 7 to 12 cycles, which used a sample-barcoded 5' primer along with a J-beta primer mix. Each CDR3 protein is one row after TCRdb ran MiXCR on the 5' RACE reads. The table has some 920,000 distinct CDR3 sequences, 45% to 60% seen once. Notes on this clonotype: The antigen is not known.

Peripheral blood from each donor was collected in a volume of 8.5 to 10 milliliters. General study results and limits: PBMC samples, being unsorted, prevented any conclusive comparison of naive and antigen-experienced cells.

This clonotype was obtained from an older woman in good health. What was sequenced was blood.

In nucleotides, the CDR3 is TGTGCCACCAGTGAGTCAGCGAAGGAGACCCAGTACTTC. It translates to CATSESAKETQYF. The chain uses TRBV24-1 and TRBJ2-5; D remains ambiguous. The germline CDR1 and CDR2 sequences are KGHDR and SFDVKD. The CDR3 spans 13 residues. V lost 4 bases, J lost 5 bases, and 10 bases lay in between.